Given below is one T cell receptor beta chain in context. The antigen remains undetermined. ViraFEST assay sequencing came after antigen-specific CD4+ T cells were expanded with viral peptide pools. Cells that had been cultured for 10 days were the source of isolated CD4+ T cells. Each person got two doses of an mRNA SARS-CoV-2 vaccine, BNT162b2 or mRNA-1273. The germline V gene has CDR1 MNHEY and CDR2 SVGAGI. V trimming: 8 bases; J trimming: 7 bases; junction bases outside the gene matches: 3. The CDR3 totals 11 residues. The sample comes from a study of vaccination effects on CD4 cells after COVID-19. Only in-frame clones appear in the TCRdb table, and some are missing; sequencing was by immunoSEQ multiplex PCR. The table records around 81,000 clones, over 70% of them present only once.

The receptor's source is a human donor who received a COVID-19 vaccine. The sequencing used CD4+ T cells from PBMCs cultured with HCoV-OC43 spike peptides, collected after COVID-19 vaccination. Subset given: HCoV-OC43 spike overlapping peptide pool stimulation. This chain uses TRBV6-5 with TRBJ1-1, with TRBD1 matching 8 bases. In DNA form, the CDR3 reads TGTGCCAGCGGGACAGGCCTTGAAGCTTTCTTT. Translating it yields CASGTGLEAFF.